The 11 T cell receptor beta chains in this list originate from one sample, sequenced in a study of blood T cell repertoires in COVID-19. Only in-frame clones appear in the TCRdb table, and some are missing; sequencing was by immunoSEQ multiplex PCR. The table records 85,000 to 130,000 clones, less than 90% of them present only once. What was sequenced was peripheral blood. These receptors were taken from a human donor in a cohort sampled during active COVID-19.

V usage is TRBV13 and J usage is TRBJ1-6, with 9 bases matching TRBD1. Per germline, CDR1 PRHDT and CDR2 FYEKMQ (reference sequence). Trimming cost V 6 bases and J 9 bases; bases outside gene matches: 9. This CDR3 region has 15 residues. In nucleotides, the CDR3 is TGTGCCAGCAGGAACTCCGGGACAGGGCGTTCACCCCTCCACTTT. This codes for CASRNSGTGRSPLHF.

This clone appeared a few times. This chain connects TRBV11-2 to TRBJ2-7; no clear D. Trimming stripped 5 bases from V and 1 base from J, with 3 bases between. There are 11 residues in the CDR3. CDR1 is SGHAT, CDR2 FQNNGV, per germline. CDR3: CASSRSYEQYF. CDR3 DNA: TGTGCCAGCAGCCGTTCCTACGAGCAGTACTTC. The full variable domain, with the rest looked up from reference TRBV11-2 and TRBJ2-7, is EAGVAQSPRYKIIEKRQSVAFWCNPISGHATLYWYQQILGQGPKLLIQFQNNGVVDDSQLPKDRFSAERLKGVDSTLKIQPAKLEDSAVYLCASSRSYEQYFGPGTRLTVT.

Here the CDR3 DNA reads TGTGCCAGTGCGGACAGCTATCAGCCCCAGCATTTT. Translation: CASADSYQPQHF. This chain uses TRBV19 with TRBJ1-5; possibly TRBD1 for D (6 bases). The length of the CDR3 is 12 residues. The germline V gene encodes CDR1 LNHDA and CDR2 SQIVND (reference sequence). Trimming took 8 bases from V and 5 from J, leaving 10 bases between them.

The chain links TRBV4-2 to TRBJ2-3; maybe TRBD2 (6 bases). Germline CDR1 is LGHNA and CDR2 is YNFKEQ. The V and J ends lost 4 bases and 3 bases respectively, with 8 bases between them. This CDR3 comprises 13 residues. The CDR3 loop reads CASSPAGTDTQYF. The CDR3 region has the DNA TGTGCCAGCAGCCCGGCGGGGACAGATACGCAGTATTTT.

The chain has TRBV13 and TRBJ2-3; D is unresolved. The CDR3 runs to 11 residues. CDR1 is PRHDT, CDR2 FYEKMQ, per germline (reference sequence). V dropped 4 bases and J dropped 4 bases, with 3 bases sitting between them. CDR3 in DNA: TGTGCCAGCAGCTCTGCAGATACGCAGTATTTT. It encodes CASSSADTQYF.

This chain connects TRBV18 to TRBJ2-5, with D possibly matching TRBD2 (6 bases). The CDR3 is 16 amino acids. Germline V gene data show CDR1 as KGHSH and CDR2 as LQKENI. V lost 2 bases and J lost 5, with 18 bases in between. The CDR3 sequence: CASSPSGAPAGETQYF. In DNA, the CDR3 is TGTGCCAGCTCACCATCCGGGGCTCCTGCGGGGGAGACCCAGTACTTC. Looking up the rest from reference TRBV18 and TRBJ2-5 gives the full variable domain: NAGVMQNPRHLVRRRGQEARLRCSPMKGHSHVYWYRQLPEEGLKFMVYLQKENIIDESGMPKERFSAEFPKEGPSILRIQQVVRGDSAAYFCASSPSGAPAGETQYFGPGTRLLVL.

J is TRBJ2-2 and V is TRBV20-1; TRBD2 aligns across 9 bases. J lost 4 bases, V lost 3 bases, and 9 bases had no gene match. The CDR3 has 16 amino acids. CDR1 is DFQATT and CDR2 is SNEGSKA in the germline V gene (reference sequence). The DNA of the CDR3 is TGCAGTGCTAGTTCGAGCGGGAGGAGAAGCACCGGGGAGCTGTTTTTT. As protein: CSASSSGRRSTGELFF.

The chain is built from TRBV3-1 (or the pseudogene TRBV3-2) and TRBJ1-5; 8 bases are shared with TRBD1. Germline CDR1 LGHDT, CDR2 YNNKEL (reference sequence). The CDR3 is 15 residues long. V was pared by 0 bases and J by 4 bases, with 2 bases of the junction left unmatched. The CDR3 DNA reads TGTGCCAGCAGCCAAGACAGGGGGCCGAATCAGCCCCAGCATTTT. Protein product: CASSQDRGPNQPQHF.

The chain combines TRBV4-2 with TRBJ1-2; 10 bases are a match to TRBD1. Per germline, CDR1 LGHNA and CDR2 YNFKEQ. The CDR3 runs 15 residues. Trimming cost V 1 base and J 7 bases; bases outside gene matches: 6. This chain's CDR3 is CASSQAPTGGGGYTF. The CDR3 DNA reads TGTGCCAGCAGCCAAGCCCCGACAGGGGGCGGTGGCTACACCTTC.

V is TRBV4-1 and J is TRBJ1-2; D may be TRBD1 (5 bases). V dropped 4 bases and J dropped 8 bases, with 17 bases sitting between them. The germline CDR1 and CDR2 sequences are MGHRA and YSYEKL. The CDR3 totals 14 residues. This CDR3 reads CASSLPGQGVGYTF. DNA for the CDR3: TGCGCCAGCAGCCTTCCAGGACAAGGAGTCGGCTACACCTTC.

The chain joins TRBV3-1 (or the pseudogene TRBV3-2) to TRBJ2-3; 13 nucleotides match TRBD2. The germline V gene encodes CDR1 LGHDT and CDR2 YNNKEL (reference sequence). The V and J ends lost 3 bases and 0 bases, in that order; junction bases with no gene match: 6. The CDR3 is 18 amino acids. In DNA form, the CDR3 reads TGTGCCAGCAGCCAGGGGACTAGCGGGGTCTCTAGCACAGATACGCAGTATTTT. It yields the protein CASSQGTSGVSSTDTQYF.